Reported below is one T cell receptor beta chain. This clone occurred once. No antigen is known for it. No base quality values were provided; no much bigger clone lies one nucleotide off. The entry originates in a study of naive CD8 T cells in extremely preterm neonates (dated by TCRdb to about 2017). With respect to the entire study: TCRbeta CDR3 repertoires of sorted naive CD8+ T cells were compared across four age groups: extremely preterm neonates, term neonates, young children and adults. Study-wide conclusions, independent of this receptor: Compared with all other age groups, preterm neonates showed significantly lower iChao1 richness (p < 0.05) along with an even clone distribution, indicating a less rich repertoire. Compared with the older groups, preterm CDR3s were shorter and closer to germline, carrying fewer N additions and showing less junctional trimming. Among the limitations the authors pointed out were a small sample size and productive template counts that varied across preterm samples. A higher proportion of shared CDR3 nucleotide sequences was found in preterm neonates (about 2.7%) than in term neonates (roughly 0.4%), young children (about 0.03%) and adults (about 0.01%). Prospective longitudinal studies of preterm and term neonates were called for by the authors so that T cell development could be tracked within individuals.

A two-step, bias-controlled multiplex PCR was used to amplify TCRbeta CDR3 regions from genomic DNA. Primers specific for every TRBV and TRBJ gene segment were used in the multiplex PCR. The immunoSEQ Assay was used to generate the TCRbeta repertoire data. Concerning the study's data processing: A relative-frequency ratio and a modified nearest-neighbor algorithm were applied to filter and cluster reads so that closely related sequences were merged. V, D and J gene assignments for CDR3 sequences followed IMGT annotation. Template counts were corrected for PCR amplification bias and quantified by comparison with synthetic TCR CDR3 analog sequences. Only unique productive sequences, defined as in-frame CDR3 sequences without stop codons, were included in the analyses. The immunoSEQ Analyzer software was used to calculate iChao1 richness and clonality, with clonality defined as 1 minus Pielou's evenness. Statistical testing was performed in JMP, using Student's t-test or a non-parametric test depending on Shapiro-Wilk normality results. TCRdb limited this immuneACCESS table to in-frame rearrangements with V and J called. A share of clones is missing; checked studies link under half to unresolved V genes, and the rest is unexplained. From that table come the V and J calls and clone size; the DNA was used to work out D and trimming. Counted in this sample were tens of thousands of clones; around 88% of them appeared once. The ten largest clones represent 0.8% to 0.95% of the sample.

Preterm samples came from a few extremely preterm deliveries at about 23-27 weeks of gestation. Pregnancies with fetal demise, active maternal HSV infection or known maternal HIV infection were excluded from the study. A FACSAria III cell sorter was used to sort live, Annexin V-negative naive CD8+ T cells (CD3+CD8+CD45RA+CCR7+). Per sample, between roughly 19,000 and 110,000 naive CD8+ T cells were obtained by sorting. Mixed venous-arterial cord blood was collected with preassembled standardized sampling kits. Cord blood was held at room temperature, and processing was completed within 4 hours of collection. Ficoll-Paque density gradient centrifugation was used to isolate mononuclear cells from diluted blood. Before sorting, mononuclear cells were cryopreserved in roughly 10% DMSO with roughly 90% FBS and kept in long-term storage at -150 degrees C. After thawing, the cells were stained with Annexin V and with antibodies against CD3, CD8, CCR7 and CD45RA. Genomic DNA was extracted from snap-frozen sorted cell pellets with the DNeasy Blood and Tissue Kit.

Trimming costs V 1 base and J 4 bases, and their ends lie 2 bases apart. CDR1 SEHNR and CDR2 FQNEAQ were looked up in the germline V gene (reference sequence). CDR3 length: 12 amino acids, cysteine to phenylalanine. Only the CDR3 part of the read is kept: 36 bases, read in frame from the first base. The sequenced material came from naive CD8+ T cells from cord blood. The sequence derives from a boy who was born preterm. The sequence is built from TRBV7-9 and TRBJ1-3; no D gene can be assigned with confidence. At the DNA level, the sequence is TGTGCCAGCAGCTTAGGAGGAAACACCATATATTTT. Its amino acids are CASSLGGNTIYF.